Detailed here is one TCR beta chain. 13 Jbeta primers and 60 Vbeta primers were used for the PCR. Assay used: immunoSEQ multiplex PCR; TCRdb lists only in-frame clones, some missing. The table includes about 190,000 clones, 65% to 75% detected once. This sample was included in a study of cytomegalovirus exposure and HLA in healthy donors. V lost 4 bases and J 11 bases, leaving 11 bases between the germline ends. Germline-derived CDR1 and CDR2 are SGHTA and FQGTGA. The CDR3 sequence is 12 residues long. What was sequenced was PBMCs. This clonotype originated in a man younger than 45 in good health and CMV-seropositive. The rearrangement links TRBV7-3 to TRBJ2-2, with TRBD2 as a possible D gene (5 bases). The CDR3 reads CASSSDLGELFF. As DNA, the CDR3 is TGTGCCAGCAGCTCGGACTTGGGTGAGCTGTTTTTT.